These 3 T cell receptor beta chains share one sample of origin, sequenced in a study of T cells in Graves' hyperthyroidism and ophthalmopathy. Amplification of TCR beta CDR3 regions used RNA as the template. Primed by the HTBI set, a first-round RT-PCR was run on the TCR CDR3. Each CDR3 protein is one row after TCRdb ran MiXCR on the multiplex PCR reads. The data show about 840,000 distinct CDR3 sequences, about 38% seen once. The specimen was blood. Every receptor here comes from a man aged 18-30 years with Graves' hyperthyroidism.

V is TRBV9 and J is TRBJ1-4; D gene uncertain. The V gene lost 0 bases and the J gene lost 10 bases, with 13 bases spanning the gap. The CDR3 consists of 14 residues. CDR1 SGDLS and CDR2 YYNGEE come from the germline V gene. The CDR3 coding sequence is TGTGCCAGCAGCGTAGAAATGAACAGTGGAAAACTGTTTTTT. This translates into CASSVEMNSGKLFF. Based on the CDR3 plus reference TRBV9 and TRBJ1-4, the full variable domain is DSGVTQTPKHLITATGQRVTLRCSPRSGDLSVYWYQQSLDQGLQFLIQYYNGEERAKGNILERFSAQQFPDLHSELNLSSLELGDSALYFCASSVEMNSGKLFFGSGTQLSVL.

As concerns this clonotype: One end of the junction fails to match germline, which may point to a read error. The V and J genes are TRBV10-2 and TRBJ1-1, with TRBD1 matching 8 bases. This CDR3 contains 15 residues. Germline CDR1 and CDR2: WSHSY and SAAADI. The CDR3 protein is CAGSRTGLMNTEAFF. CDR3 nucleotide sequence: TGCGCCGGCAGTCGGACAGGGCTTATGAACACTGAAGCTTTCTTC.

This clonotype was counted between two and nine times. The chain joins TRBV19 to TRBJ1-2; D is possibly TRBD1 (5 bases). V was shortened by 1 base and J by 3 bases, with 15 bases between the two germline ends. Per the germline V gene, CDR1 is LNHDA and CDR2 is SQIVND (reference sequence). The length of the CDR3 is 16 residues. In nucleotides, the CDR3 is TGTGCCAGTAGTATAGTGGCCCTGACGGGACACTATGGCTACACCTTC. It codes for CASSIVALTGHYGYTF.